These 27 T cell receptor beta chains were sequenced from one sample in a study of CD8+CD57+ T cells in acquired aplastic anemia. It was patients with CD8+CD57+ cell expansion by flow cytometry who were chosen for sequencing. Profiles of TCR beta VDJ and CDR3 were generated from a genomic DNA template. TCRdb reprocessed the reads with MiXCR, giving one entry per CDR3 protein. This sample has 200,000 to 250,000 distinct CDR3 sequences, with over 40% found just once. The material sequenced was sorted CD4+, CD8+, or CD8+CD57+ T cells (not recorded which) from PBMCs. Receptors originate from a human donor with aplastic anemia.

This clonotype appeared a few times. This sequence joins TRBV7-9 and TRBJ1-6; 7 bases are a match to TRBD1. This CDR3 is 16 amino acids long. Germline lookup yields CDR1 SEHNR and CDR2 FQNEAQ (reference sequence). J gave up 8 bases and V 5 bases, and 12 bases lay outside the gene matches. The CDR3 reads CASSHGTDLYDSPLHF. For the CDR3, the DNA is TGTGCCAGCAGCCATGGGACAGATCTTTATGATTCACCCCTCCACTTT.

This clonotype was seen many times. The rearrangement joins TRBV20-1 to TRBJ2-1, with 14 bases that match TRBD2. CDR1 is DFQATT and CDR2 is SNEGSKA in the germline V gene (reference sequence). V lost 6 bases, J lost 4 bases, and 8 bases stayed unmatched. The CDR3 has 16 amino acids. This CDR3 reads CSAPGTSGGTYNEQFF. Here the CDR3 DNA reads TGCAGTGCCCCCGGGACTAGCGGGGGAACTTACAATGAGCAGTTCTTC.

As for this clonotype: Given a much more abundant clone one base away, this may be a read error. The rearrangement links TRBV5-1 to TRBJ1-2, with TRBD1 as a possible D gene (5 bases). Per germline, CDR1 SGHRS and CDR2 YFSETQ. The CDR3 consists of 13 residues. The chain's CDR3 is CASSGGQVYGYAF. The CDR3 DNA reads TGCGCCAGCAGCGGAGGACAAGTCTATGGCTACGCCTTC.

This clonotype was recorded many times. For the CDR3, the DNA is TGTGCCAGCAGTAAAGGACTGCAGCAGTATTTT. Residues: CASSKGLQQYF. The chain uses TRBV25-1 and TRBJ2-3, with a tentative D call TRBD2 (5 bases). CDR1 is MGHDK and CDR2 is SYGVNS in the germline V gene. Trimming removed 5 bases from V and 11 bases from J, with 11 bases in between. There are 11 residues in the CDR3.

This clonotype has more than one count but fewer than ten. The chain combines TRBV27 with TRBJ2-7, with 8 bases aligning to TRBD1. The CDR3 is made up of 17 amino acids. V shed 2 bases and J 5 bases; nucleotides not matched to a gene: 14. CDR1 and CDR2 (germline): MNHEY, SMNVEV (reference sequence). The chain's CDR3 is CASSLRRVGQGGDEQYF. The CDR3 region has the DNA TGTGCCAGCAGTTTAAGGCGGGTCGGACAGGGAGGCGACGAGCAGTACTTC.

This clonotype came up once. The chain couples TRBV18 to TRBJ1-1; 7 nucleotides line up with TRBD1. Germline CDR1 KGHSH, CDR2 LQKENI. This CDR3 is built from 13 residues. With V trimmed by 4 bases and J by 4 bases, 3 bases remained unmatched. CDR3 coding DNA: TGTGCCAGCTCACAGGACAGGCTCACTGAAGCTTTCTTT. Translating gives CASSQDRLTEAFF.

This clonotype appeared many times. The chain employs TRBV20-1 and TRBJ2-7, with 9 nucleotides matching TRBD1. Germline V CDR1 and CDR2: DFQATT, SNEGSKA (reference sequence). The CDR3 has 13 amino acids. V lost 6 bases and J lost 2; bases outside the gene matches: 5. The CDR3 DNA reads TGCAGTGCGCCGGGACAGGGCGCCTACGAGCAGTACTTC. Amino acids: CSAPGQGAYEQYF.

This clonotype was seen many times. V and J are TRBV5-1 and TRBJ2-2; TRBD2 is a possible D gene (5 bases). Germline CDR1 SGHRS, CDR2 YFSETQ. Trimming stripped 6 bases from V and 6 bases from J, with 12 bases between. The CDR3 sequence is 13 residues long. CDR3 amino acids: CASMAEGAGELFF. In DNA form, the CDR3 reads TGCGCCAGCATGGCAGAGGGAGCCGGGGAGCTGTTTTTT.

The J gene is TRBJ2-3, the V gene TRBV7-2; D unclear. Looked up from germline, CDR1 is SGHTA and CDR2 is FQGNSA. V was trimmed by 1 base and J by 11 bases, leaving 13 bases between them. This CDR3 is 13 amino acids long. Here the CDR3 reads CASSLGPIVVQYF. CDR3 bases: TGTGCCAGCAGCTTAGGGCCTATCGTCGTGCAGTATTTT.

This chain uses TRBV20-1 with TRBJ2-7; 7 bases align to TRBD2. CDR3 length equals 12 residues. Germline CDR1 DFQATT, CDR2 SNEGSKA (reference sequence). V gave up 6 bases and J gave up 2 bases; unmatched junction bases: 4. CDR3 in DNA: TGCAGTGCAACCAGCGGGACCTACGAGCAGTACTTC. It is translated as CSATSGTYEQYF.

This clonotype was counted a single time. V gene TRBV12-3 or TRBV12-4 combines with J gene TRBJ1-6; 9 bases match TRBD1. CDR3 length equals 14 residues. V was pared by 6 bases and J by 10 bases, with 7 bases of the junction left unmatched. The CDR3 is CASRGGQGVSPLHF. The CDR3 DNA reads TGTGCCAGCAGGGGGGGACAGGGTGTCTCACCCCTCCACTTT.

This chain uses TRBV6-5 with TRBJ2-3; 8 bases agree with TRBD1. CDR1 and CDR2 from the germline V gene are MNHEY and SVGAGI. CDR3 size: 16 residues. The V and J ends lost 6 bases and 0 bases, in that order; junction bases with no gene match: 8. Here the CDR3 DNA reads TGTGCCAGCAGCGCCGGACAGGGACCTAGCACAGATACGCAGTATTTT. Amino acids: CASSAGQGPSTDTQYF.

In its sample, this clonotype was seen a few times. At one end the junction does not follow the germline gene, possibly because of a read error. The gene calls are TRBV5-4 and TRBJ2-6; 10 bases are a match to TRBD1. The germline V gene has CDR1 SGHNT and CDR2 YYREEE (reference sequence). This CDR3 spans 18 amino acids. The CDR3 reads CASRQPGQGRPGANVLTF. For the CDR3, the DNA is TGCGCCAGCCGCCAACCGGGACAGGGGAGGCCTGGGGCCAACGTCCTGACTTTC.

This clonotype has a handful of counts. This rearrangement joins TRBV15 to TRBJ2-1, with 10 bases that match TRBD1. V was clipped by 5 bases and J by 6 bases; unmatched bases: 4. The CDR3 runs 14 residues. Germline V gives CDR1 LNHNV, CDR2 YYDKDF (reference sequence). CDR3 residues: CATSRWTGGNEQFF. In nucleotides, the CDR3 is TGTGCCACCAGCCGATGGACAGGGGGCAATGAGCAGTTCTTC.

The chain combines TRBV12-3 or TRBV12-4 with TRBJ1-3, with 7 bases fitting TRBD1. With V trimmed by 10 bases and J by 0 bases, 9 bases remained unmatched. This CDR3 is built from 15 residues. CDR3 protein: CATTPGQSSGNTIYF. CDR3 coding DNA: TGTGCCACAACGCCGGGACAGAGCTCTGGAAACACCATATATTTT.

In the case of this clonotype: This may come from a read error, since a much larger clone is one base off. V and J are TRBV10-2 and TRBJ1-2; TRBD1 agrees at 10 bases. This CDR3 region has 17 residues. Germline V gene sequence: CDR1 WSHSY, CDR2 SAAADI. In DNA, the CDR3 is TGTGCCAGCAGTTACTCGGCCCAGAGACAGGGGGCGCGGGGCTACACCTTC. Encoded protein: CASSYSAQRQGARGYTF.

The genes are TRBV2 and TRBJ1-1; a possible D gene is TRBD1 (5 bases). CDR1 is SNHLY and CDR2 is FYNNEI in the germline V gene. Trimming cost V 4 bases and J 0 bases, with 15 bases left between them. This CDR3 is 16 amino acids long. CDR3 in DNA: TGTGCCAGCAGTGGGGGGGATGGGGTCCTGAACACTGAAGCTTTCTTT. Translation: CASSGGDGVLNTEAFF.

The chain has TRBV7-9 and TRBJ2-5; TRBD2 matches at 10 bases. V shed 2 bases and J 5 bases; nucleotides not matched to a gene: 2. The germline CDR1 and CDR2 sequences are SEHNR and FQNEAQ (reference sequence). This CDR3 spans 14 amino acids. The CDR3 protein is CASSLTSGVETQYF. In nucleotides, the CDR3 is TGTGCCAGCAGCTTAACTAGCGGGGTGGAGACCCAGTACTTC.

Note on this clonotype: Given a much more abundant clone one base away, this may be a read error. The chain is built from TRBV5-1 and TRBJ2-2, with TRBD1 matching over 11 bases. The CDR3 has 16 residues. Germline CDR1 SGHRS, CDR2 YFSETQ. The CDR3 region has the DNA TGCGCCAGCGGCTTGTTCGGACAGGGGGCAGATGGGGAGCTGTTTTTT. Amino acids: CASGLFGQGADGELFF.

Concerning this clonotype itself: A far larger clone is one nucleotide away, so this likely arose from a read error. The conserved phenylalanine or tryptophan is not found at the CDR3 terminus, so this likely reflects a read error. This sequence joins TRBV7-9 and TRBJ2-5; D perhaps matches TRBD1 (6 bases). The CDR3 has 13 residues. Germline assignment: CDR1 SEHNR and CDR2 FQNEAQ (reference sequence). V was shortened by 8 bases and J by 2 bases, with 12 bases between the two germline ends. CDR3 protein: CASSPDRQETQYI. CDR3 DNA sequence: TGTGCCAGCTCACCGGACAGACAAGAGACCCAGTACATC.

Only a few counts were recorded for this clonotype. This rearrangement joins TRBV3-1 to TRBJ2-1; D perhaps matches TRBD2 (5 bases). V dropped 8 bases and J dropped 6 bases, with 14 bases sitting between them. The length of the CDR3 is 13 residues. Germline CDR1 reads LGHDT; CDR2 reads YNNKEL (reference sequence). The CDR3 DNA reads TGTGCCAGCTCCCTACGAGGGCTCAATGAGCAGTTCTTC. It encodes CASSLRGLNEQFF.

This clonotype was observed at least ten times. V and J are TRBV7-8 and TRBJ1-2, with TRBD1 matching 11 bases. The germline CDR1 and CDR2 sequences are SGHVS and FQNEAQ. CDR3 length: 18 residues. Germline trimming cut 2 bases from V and 6 bases from J; bases unmatched to any gene: 14. The CDR3 protein is CASSLSLRRDRGDDGYTF. The CDR3 nucleotides read TGTGCCAGCAGCTTATCTCTAAGGCGGGACAGGGGGGATGATGGCTACACCTTC.

There are a few counts of this clonotype. The gene calls are TRBV7-2 and TRBJ2-5; D is unclear. Trimming took 5 bases from V and 6 from J, leaving 10 bases between them. This CDR3 has 12 amino acids. Per the germline V gene, CDR1 is SGHTA and CDR2 is FQGNSA. CDR3 nucleotide sequence: TGTGCCAGCAGCCATGAGCTGAAGACCCAGTACTTC. Translating it yields CASSHELKTQYF. Together with reference TRBV7-2 and TRBJ2-5, the CDR3 gives the full variable domain: GAGVSQSPSNKVTEKGKDVELRCDPISGHTALYWYRQSLGQGLEFLIYFQGNSAPDKSGLPSDRFSAERTGGSVSTLTIQRTQQEDSAVYLCASSHELKTQYFGPGTRLLVL.

This clonotype was seen only once. The chain couples TRBV7-8 to TRBJ1-5; tentative D call: TRBD1 (6 bases). Trimming pared 1 base from V and 10 bases from J, leaving 14 bases between. The germline CDR1 and CDR2 sequences are SGHVS and FQNEAQ. This CDR3 is built from 14 residues. CDR3 nucleotide sequence: TGTGCCAGCAGCTTAGAACAGGGAGATTCACCCCAGCATTTT. It is translated as CASSLEQGDSPQHF.

This clonotype appeared many times. The rearrangement uses TRBV20-1 and TRBJ2-5; TRBD2 aligns across 10 bases. The germline V gene has CDR1 DFQATT and CDR2 SNEGSKA (reference sequence). The CDR3 has 14 amino acids. The DNA of the CDR3 is TGCAGGGCTGAGCGGGGGGGTCGACAAGAGACCCAGTACTTC. It encodes CRAERGGRQETQYF.

This chain connects TRBV6-1 to TRBJ2-7; 9 positions match TRBD2. The CDR3 consists of 14 residues. Trimming took 1 base from V and 4 from J; bases not matched to a gene: 2. Germline assignment: CDR1 MNHNS and CDR2 SASEGT. CDR3 protein: CASSEGTSAYEQYF. DNA for the CDR3: TGTGCCAGCAGTGAAGGGACTAGCGCATACGAGCAGTACTTC.

The genes are TRBV14 and TRBJ2-1; tentatively, D is TRBD2 (7 bases). Germline CDR1 reads SGHDN; CDR2 reads FVKESK. V shed 4 bases and J shed 2 bases, with 15 bases lying between them. The CDR3 is 16 amino acids. CDR3 loop: CASSRPGGQTYNEQFF. The CDR3 DNA follows: TGTGCCAGCAGCCGCCCGGGGGGCCAAACCTACAATGAGCAGTTCTTC.